These 6 T cell receptor beta chains share one sample of origin, sequenced in a study of T cell responses to AZD1222 COVID-19 vaccine. The repertoire was sequenced with immunoSEQ multiplex PCR; TCRdb's copy has only in-frame clones and lacks some. The sample has tens of thousands of clones, 92% seen once; the top ten hold approximately 4.5%. Sequenced material: peripheral blood, taken 28 days after the second AZD1222 dose. These receptors came from an adult who received the AZD1222 COVID-19 vaccine.

This sequence joins TRBV5-1 and TRBJ1-2; D call uncertain. The germline CDR1 and CDR2 sequences are SGHRS and YFSETQ. Between the trimmed V and J ends, which lost 3 bases and 1 base, there was a span of 10 bases. The CDR3 covers 14 residues. CDR3 in amino acids: CASSSDLLNYGYTF. The CDR3 DNA follows: TGCGCCAGCAGCTCCGACCTTCTTAACTATGGCTACACCTTC. The full variable domain, with the rest looked up from reference TRBV5-1 and TRBJ1-2, is KAGVTQTPRYLIKTRGQQVTLSCSPISGHRSVSWYQQTPGQGLQFLFEYFSETQRNKGNFPGRFSGRQFSNSRSEMNVSTLELGDSALYLCASSSDLLNYGYTFGSGTRLTVV.

The CDR3 bases are TGTGCCAGCAGTGAAGAGACAGGGTTAGGCGGCTACACCTTC. It translates to CASSEETGLGGYTF. The chain joins TRBV6-1 to TRBJ1-2, with 7 bases aligning to TRBD1. J lost 8 bases, V lost 1 base, and 7 bases had no gene match. The CDR3 extends over 14 amino acids. The germline gives CDR1 MNHNS, CDR2 SASEGT.

The chain carries TRBV5-6 and TRBJ1-5, with D tentatively TRBD1 (5 bases). The germline V gene encodes CDR1 SGHDT and CDR2 YYEEEE. V was pared by 4 bases and J by 7 bases, with 18 bases between. The CDR3 is 15 residues long. In nucleotides, the CDR3 is TGTGCCAGCAGCCCTTCCGGGACGACAGCCCAGCCCCAGCATTTT. It encodes CASSPSGTTAQPQHF.

This chain connects TRBV18 to TRBJ2-2, with D perhaps matching TRBD1 (6 bases). The CDR3 covers 19 residues. The germline gives CDR1 KGHSH, CDR2 LQKENI. V was shortened by 6 bases and J by 0 bases, with 23 bases between the two germline ends. The CDR3 spells CASSLTGTHNPANTGELFF. CDR3 nucleotides: TGTGCCAGCTCCCTCACCGGGACACACAACCCCGCGAACACCGGGGAGCTGTTTTTT.

This chain connects TRBV12-5 to TRBJ2-2, with 11 bases identical to TRBD2. The ends lost 1 base at V and 5 bases at J; junction bases unmatched: 0. The CDR3 has 15 amino acids. Germline CDR1 reads LGHNT; CDR2 reads FRNRAP. This CDR3 reads CASGLGLAGTGELFF. The DNA of the CDR3 is TGTGCTAGTGGTTTGGGACTAGCGGGGACCGGGGAGCTGTTTTTT.

CDR3 sequence reads: CASLETSGSYNEQFF. The CDR3, as DNA: TGTGCCAGCCTAGAGACTAGCGGGTCCTACAATGAGCAGTTCTTC. The chain has TRBV6-5 and TRBJ2-1; 10 bases are a match to TRBD2. This CDR3 spans 15 amino acids. Germline CDR1 reads MNHEY; CDR2 reads SVGAGI. V was clipped by 8 bases and J by 1 base; unmatched bases: 5.